This T cell receptor beta chain came from a study of cytomegalovirus exposure and HLA in healthy donors. Study-wide results and limits: Subsequent analysis of the roughly 120 validation repertoires found a tendency for first-cohort TCR clusters to co-occur.

With regard to this clone: Antigen specificity is unknown.

Produced via immunoSEQ multiplex PCR; TCRdb's table is partial and in-frame only. The sample yields some 320,000 clones, about nine tenths seen once. V gave up 1 base and J gave up 1 base; unmatched junction bases: 17. Germline V CDR1 and CDR2: LGHNA, YNFKEQ. The CDR3 is 21 residues long. The receptor was derived from a woman in her 30s in good health and CMV-seropositive. The material sequenced was PBMCs. The chain combines TRBV4-2 with TRBJ2-7, with 12 bases fitting TRBD1. This CDR3 reads CASSQAQTGTGGGSRSYEQYF. The CDR3 coding sequence is TGTGCCAGCAGCCAAGCCCAAACCGGGACAGGGGGCGGCAGTAGATCCTACGAGCAGTACTTC.